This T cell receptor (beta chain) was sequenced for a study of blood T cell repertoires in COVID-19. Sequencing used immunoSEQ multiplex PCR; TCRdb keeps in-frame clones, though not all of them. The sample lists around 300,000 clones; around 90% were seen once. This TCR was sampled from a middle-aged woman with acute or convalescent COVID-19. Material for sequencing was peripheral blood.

The CDR3 DNA is TGTGCCAGCAGTGGATGGGGCGCATCTAATGAAAAACTGTTTTTT. Amino acid sequence: CASSGWGASNEKLFF. The chain recombines TRBV2 with TRBJ1-4, with a possible D match to TRBD1 (5 bases). Trimming shortened V by 4 bases and J by 3 bases, and 12 bases separated the two germline ends. The germline V gene has CDR1 SNHLY and CDR2 FYNNEI. The CDR3 consists of 15 residues.